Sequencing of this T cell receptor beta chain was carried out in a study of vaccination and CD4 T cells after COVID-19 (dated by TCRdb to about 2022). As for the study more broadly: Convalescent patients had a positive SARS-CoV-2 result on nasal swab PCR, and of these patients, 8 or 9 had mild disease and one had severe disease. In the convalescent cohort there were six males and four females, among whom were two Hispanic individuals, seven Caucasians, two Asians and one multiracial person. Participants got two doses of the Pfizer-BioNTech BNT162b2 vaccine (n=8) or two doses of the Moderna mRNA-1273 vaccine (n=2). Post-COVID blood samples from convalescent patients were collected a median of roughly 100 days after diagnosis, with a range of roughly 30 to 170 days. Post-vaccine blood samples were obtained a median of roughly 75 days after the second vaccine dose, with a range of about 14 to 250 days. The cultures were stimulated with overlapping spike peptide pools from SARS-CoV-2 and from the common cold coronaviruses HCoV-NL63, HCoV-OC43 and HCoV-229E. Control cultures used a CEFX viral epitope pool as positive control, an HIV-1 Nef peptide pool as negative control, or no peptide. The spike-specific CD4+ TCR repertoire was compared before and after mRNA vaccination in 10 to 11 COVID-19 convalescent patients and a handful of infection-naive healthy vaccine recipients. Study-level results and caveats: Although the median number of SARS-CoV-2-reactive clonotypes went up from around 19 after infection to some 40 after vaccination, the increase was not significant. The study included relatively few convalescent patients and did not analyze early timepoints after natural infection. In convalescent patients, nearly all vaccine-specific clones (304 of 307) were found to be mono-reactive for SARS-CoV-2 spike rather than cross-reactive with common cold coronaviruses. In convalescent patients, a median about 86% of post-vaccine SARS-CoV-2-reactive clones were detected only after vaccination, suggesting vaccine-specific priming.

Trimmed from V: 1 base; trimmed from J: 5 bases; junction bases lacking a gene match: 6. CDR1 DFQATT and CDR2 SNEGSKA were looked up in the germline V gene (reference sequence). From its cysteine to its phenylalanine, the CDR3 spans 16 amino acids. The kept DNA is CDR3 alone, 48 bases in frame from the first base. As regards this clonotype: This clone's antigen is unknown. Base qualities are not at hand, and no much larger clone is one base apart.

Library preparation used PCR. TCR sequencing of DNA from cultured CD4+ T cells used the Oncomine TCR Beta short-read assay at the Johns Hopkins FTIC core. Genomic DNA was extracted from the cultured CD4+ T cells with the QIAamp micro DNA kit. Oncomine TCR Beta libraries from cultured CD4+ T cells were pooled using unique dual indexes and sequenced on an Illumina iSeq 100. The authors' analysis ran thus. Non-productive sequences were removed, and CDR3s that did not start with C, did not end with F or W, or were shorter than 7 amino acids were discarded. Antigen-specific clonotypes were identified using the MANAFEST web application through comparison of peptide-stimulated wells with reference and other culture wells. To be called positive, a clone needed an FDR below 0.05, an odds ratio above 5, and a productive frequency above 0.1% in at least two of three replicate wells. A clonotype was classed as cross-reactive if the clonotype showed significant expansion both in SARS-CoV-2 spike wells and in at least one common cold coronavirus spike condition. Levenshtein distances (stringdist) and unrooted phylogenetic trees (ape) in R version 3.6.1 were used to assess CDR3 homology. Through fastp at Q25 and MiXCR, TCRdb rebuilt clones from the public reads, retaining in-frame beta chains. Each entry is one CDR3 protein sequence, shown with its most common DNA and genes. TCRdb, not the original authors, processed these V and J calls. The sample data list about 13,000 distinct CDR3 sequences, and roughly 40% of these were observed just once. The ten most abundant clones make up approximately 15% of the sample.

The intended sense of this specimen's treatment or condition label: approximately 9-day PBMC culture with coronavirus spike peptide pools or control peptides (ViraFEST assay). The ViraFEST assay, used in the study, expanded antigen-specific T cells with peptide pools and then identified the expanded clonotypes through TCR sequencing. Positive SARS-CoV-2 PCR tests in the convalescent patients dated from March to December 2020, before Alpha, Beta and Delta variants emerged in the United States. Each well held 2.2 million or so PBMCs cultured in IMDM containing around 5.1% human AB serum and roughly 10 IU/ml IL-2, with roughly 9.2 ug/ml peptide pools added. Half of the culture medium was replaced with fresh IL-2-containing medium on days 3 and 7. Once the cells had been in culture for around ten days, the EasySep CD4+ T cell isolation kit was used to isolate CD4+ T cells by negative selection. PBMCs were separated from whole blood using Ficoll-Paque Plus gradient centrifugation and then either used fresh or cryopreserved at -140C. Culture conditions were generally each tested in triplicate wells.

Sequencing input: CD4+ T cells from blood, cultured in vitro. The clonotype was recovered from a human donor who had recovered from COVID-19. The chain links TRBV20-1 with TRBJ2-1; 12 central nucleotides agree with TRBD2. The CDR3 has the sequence CSARGFASGGDNEQFF. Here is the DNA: TGCAGTGCTAGAGGGTTCGCTAGCGGGGGGGACAATGAGCAGTTCTTC.